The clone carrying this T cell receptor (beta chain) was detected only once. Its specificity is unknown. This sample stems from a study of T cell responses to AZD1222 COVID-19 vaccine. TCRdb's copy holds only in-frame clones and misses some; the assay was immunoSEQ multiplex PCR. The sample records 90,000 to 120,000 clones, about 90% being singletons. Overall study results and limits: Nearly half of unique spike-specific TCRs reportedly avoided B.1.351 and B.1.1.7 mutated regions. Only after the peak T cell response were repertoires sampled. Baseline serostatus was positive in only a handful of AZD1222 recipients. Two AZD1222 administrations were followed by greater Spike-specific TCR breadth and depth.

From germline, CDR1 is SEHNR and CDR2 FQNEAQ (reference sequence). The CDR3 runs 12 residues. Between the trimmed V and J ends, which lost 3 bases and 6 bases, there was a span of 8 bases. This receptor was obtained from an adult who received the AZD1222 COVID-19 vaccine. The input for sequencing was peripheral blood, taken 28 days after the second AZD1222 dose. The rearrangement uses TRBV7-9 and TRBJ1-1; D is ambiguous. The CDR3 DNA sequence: TGTGCCAGCAGCTTGGGTCAGCCTGAAGCTTTCTTT. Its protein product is CASSLGQPEAFF.